The 5 T cell receptor beta chains presented below share a single source sample, sequenced in a study of T cells after yellow fever vaccination. TCRdb re-analysed the 5' RACE reads in MiXCR, keeping a single row per CDR3 protein. The sample consists of about 340,000 distinct CDR3 sequences, roughly 4.3% of them appearing once. This specimen consisted of PBMCs, obtained 5 days after the yellow fever booster vaccination. The origin of the receptors is a man aged 18 to 29 who received the YFV17D yellow fever vaccine.

Note on this clonotype: A read error may be the cause here, since a much bigger clone is one base away. The chain has TRBV15 and TRBJ2-3, with D hard to call. Germline CDR1 reads LNHNV; CDR2 reads YYDKDF (reference sequence). CDR3 length: 16 residues. In nucleotides, the CDR3 is TGTGCCACCAGAAGAGGTTCTAGGGCTAGCACAGATACGCAGTATTTT. This codes for CATRRGSRASTDTQYF.

The CDR3 loop reads CASSQVSGSRETQYF. For the CDR3, the DNA is TGCGCCAGCAGCCAAGTTAGCGGCTCCAGGGAGACCCAGTACTTC. V is TRBV4-3 and J is TRBJ2-5, with a tentative D call TRBD2 (6 bases). V gave up 1 base and J gave up 5 bases, with 14 bases separating them. Germline lookup yields CDR1 LGHNA and CDR2 YSLEER. The CDR3 runs to 15 residues.

This clonotype was seen more than once but under ten times. As DNA, the CDR3 is TGTGCCAGCAGTTCTTACGACAGGAACACTGAAGCTTTCTTT. Its translation: CASSSYDRNTEAFF. This chain uses TRBV12-3 or TRBV12-4 with TRBJ1-1, with D possibly being TRBD1 (5 bases). V was clipped by 4 bases and J by 1 base, with 10 bases between them. This CDR3 is built from 14 residues.

The table lists this clonotype with a few counts. The rearrangement links TRBV5-1 to TRBJ2-1; TRBD2 matches 10 bases. V dropped 2 bases and J dropped 10; count of bases not matched to a gene: 9. The CDR3 has 15 amino acids. CDR1 SGHRS and CDR2 YFSETQ come from the germline V gene. The chain's CDR3 is CASSFPSGGFGEQFF. CDR3 coding DNA: TGCGCCAGCAGCTTCCCTAGCGGGGGATTTGGAGAGCAGTTCTTC.

There are many counts of this clonotype. This chain's CDR3 is CASSVAAGTGSNTEAFF. CDR3 bases: TGTGCCAGCAGCGTAGCGGCAGGGACAGGTTCGAACACTGAAGCTTTCTTT. This rearrangement joins TRBV9 to TRBJ1-1, with TRBD1 matching over 8 bases. Germline V gives CDR1 SGDLS, CDR2 YYNGEE. This CDR3 region has 17 residues. With V trimmed by 0 bases and J by 1 base, 8 bases remained unmatched.